The 22 T cell receptor beta chains presented below share a single source sample, sequenced in a study of tumor-infiltrating lymphocytes in primary liver carcinoma. Germline DNA was extracted alongside blood RNA, which was obtained from unsorted whole blood. Total RNA amounting to roughly 450 ng was the source from which TCR beta cDNA was made with a constant-region primer. TCR beta libraries came from three nested multiplex PCR rounds using slightly modified ARM-PCR. Forward primers for TRBV1-TRBV30 and a C-beta reverse primer served the first two PCR rounds, at 10 cycles each. TCRdb reprocessed the multiplex PCR reads via MiXCR and lists one record per CDR3 protein. The sample shows fewer than 350,000 distinct CDR3 sequences, about 62% of them seen only once. Input material: peripheral blood. Receptors originate from a man aged 40-55 years with primary liver carcinoma and hepatitis B virus infection.

Comments on this clonotype: Germline and junction disagree at one end, which may indicate a read error. V usage is TRBV11-2 and J usage is TRBJ1-2; TRBD1 aligns across 9 bases. The germline gives CDR1 SGHAT, CDR2 FQNNGV. The CDR3 is 13 residues long. Here the CDR3 reads CASSPTGGNGYTF. The DNA of the CDR3 is TGTGCCAGCAGCCCGACAGGGGGTAATGGATACACCTTC.

This clonotype was counted many times. The genes are TRBV6-5 and TRBJ2-1; 11 positions match TRBD2. CDR1 is MNHEY, CDR2 SVGAGI, per germline. With 7 bases clipped from V and 10 bases from J, the junction kept 6 bases outside the gene matches. The CDR3 sequence is 13 residues long. CDR3: CASTSGRKKEQFF. The CDR3 DNA reads TGTGCCAGCACTAGCGGGAGGAAGAAGGAGCAGTTCTTC.

The sample holds one count of this clonotype. A much larger clone is a single base away; this may be a read error. For the CDR3, the DNA is TGTGCCAGCAGTTACTCGAATTGGCTTCGGACCGGGGAGCTGTTTTTT. Translated: CASSYSNWLRTGELFF. V is TRBV6-2 or TRBV6-3 and J is TRBJ2-2; no clear D gene. Germline V CDR1 and CDR2: MNHEY, SVGEGT. Deletions cut 0 bases from V and 5 bases from J, with 13 bases between. The length of the CDR3 is 16 residues.

A remark on this clonotype: This could be a read error, since a much larger clone is one nucleotide away. This rearrangement joins TRBV11-2 to TRBJ2-1; tentative D call: TRBD1 (5 bases). From germline, CDR1 is SGHAT and CDR2 FQNNGV. This CDR3 spans 15 amino acids. CDR3 bases: TGTGCCAGCAGCTTAGTGGTGGGCACGGACAATGAGCAGATCTTC. It specifies CASSLVVGTDNEQIF.

Points on this clonotype: Its ends do not fully match the called genes, so a read error is possible. The rearrangement uses TRBV11-1 and TRBJ1-1; D gene ambiguous. Germline V gene lookup returns CDR1 SGHAT and CDR2 FQDESV (reference sequence). The CDR3 totals 13 residues. The DNA for the CDR3 is TGTGCCAGCAGCTTAGGGAATGTGACTGAAACTTTCTTT. Its translation: CASSLGNVTETFF.

The CDR3 loop is CVGSWTGTGTQYF. CDR3 coding DNA: TGTGTCGGCAGTTGGACAGGGACGGGGACCCAGTACTTC. The J gene is TRBJ2-5, the V gene TRBV11-3, with 8 bases lining up with TRBD1. The CDR3 totals 13 residues. The germline CDR1 and CDR2 sequences are SGHNT and YENEEA.

With respect to this clonotype: One base away lies a much larger clone, so this may be a sequencing read error. The V and J genes are TRBV29-1 and TRBJ2-5, with TRBD2 matching over 7 bases. The CDR3 has 15 residues. In germline, CDR1 is SQVTM, CDR2 ANQGSEA. Trimming cost V 6 bases and J 2 bases; bases outside gene matches: 12. CDR3 nucleotides: TGCAGCGTACTGATGGGGGGGAGGGCTCAAGAGACCCAGTACTTC. It specifies CSVLMGGRAQETQYF.

Points on this clonotype: The junction departs from the called germline gene at one end, perhaps through a read error. This chain uses TRBV6-6 with TRBJ2-1, with 9 bases aligning to TRBD2. The CDR3 is 15 residues long. The germline CDR1 and CDR2 sequences are MNHNY and SVGAGI (reference sequence). CDR3 in amino acids: CTSKEMTSGNNEQFF. For the CDR3, the DNA is TGCACCAGCAAGGAGATGACTAGCGGAAACAATGAGCAGTTCTTC.

Concerning this clonotype itself: This sequence may be a read error, since a much larger clone differs from it by one base. This chain uses TRBV4-3 with TRBJ2-3; D is tentatively TRBD1 or TRBD2 (6 bases each). The germline V gene has CDR1 LGHNA and CDR2 YSLEER. The length of the CDR3 is 16 residues. Trimming cost V 3 bases and J 5 bases, with 18 bases left between them. CDR3 nucleotide sequence: TGCGCCAGCAGCCACCGGGGGCCCCCCCACATAGATACGCAGTATTTT. It is translated as CASSHRGPPHIDTQYF.

Ten or more counts support this clonotype. The chain employs TRBV12-5 and TRBJ2-1; D is unresolved. V lost 1 base to trimming and J lost 4 bases, with 2 bases between them. The CDR3 runs 12 residues. CDR1 and CDR2 from the germline V gene are LGHNT and FRNRAP. CDR3: CASGLGYNEQFF. CDR3 DNA sequence: TGTGCTAGTGGTTTGGGATACAATGAGCAGTTCTTC.

This clonotype was counted only a few times. The chain uses TRBV5-4 and TRBJ2-2; maybe TRBD2 (5 bases). CDR3 length: 14 amino acids. Between the trimmed V and J ends, which lost 5 bases and 6 bases, there was a span of 14 bases. The germline CDR1 and CDR2 sequences are SGHNT and YYREEE (reference sequence). CDR3 nucleotides: TGTGCCAGCAGAGTACGGGGTGGTCCCGGGGAGCTGTTTTTT. It encodes CASRVRGGPGELFF.

Turning to this clonotype: One end of the junction is discordant with germline, which a read error may explain. The chain recombines TRBV6-6 with TRBJ2-1; 11 nucleotides agree with TRBD2. CDR1 and CDR2 from the germline V gene are MNHNY and SVGAGI (reference sequence). The CDR3 has 15 residues. The CDR3 DNA is TGTGCCAGCTCGACTAGCGGGGTGATGCTCAATGAGCCGTTCTTC. It translates to CASSTSGVMLNEPFF.

A note on this clonotype: Just one base apart from a much larger clone, this may be a read error. The chain is built from TRBV12-3 or TRBV12-4 and TRBJ2-2, with D uncertain. CDR3 length equals 11 residues. The CDR3 nucleotides are TGTGCCAGCTGTTTGGGAGGGGAGCTGTTTTTT. It translates to CASCLGGELFF.

Points on this clonotype: Being one base from a much bigger clone, this may be a read error. This chain uses TRBV6-5 with TRBJ1-5; D possibly corresponds to TRBD1 (5 bases). Germline CDR1 and CDR2: MNHEY and SVGAGI. The length of the CDR3 is 13 residues. Trimming stripped 6 bases from V and 6 bases from J, with 12 bases between. This chain's CDR3 is CASRPAGIQPQHF. CDR3 DNA sequence: TGTGCCAGCAGACCGGCAGGGATTCAGCCCCAGCATTTT.

As to this clonotype: A much larger clone differs from this one at a single base, so this may be a read error. The CDR3 sequence is CASCGDRGLAGGGSYIQYF. The CDR3 region has the DNA TGTGCCAGCTGTGGAGACAGGGGACTAGCGGGAGGGGGGTCGTACATTCAGTACTTC. The chain links TRBV6-6 to TRBJ2-4; 16 nucleotides line up with TRBD2. This CDR3 has 19 residues. The germline V gene encodes CDR1 MNHNY and CDR2 SVGAGI (reference sequence). Unmatched junction bases numbered 18, after V lost 8 bases and J lost 8 bases.

In the case of this clonotype: A much larger clone sits a single nucleotide away, making a read error possible. This chain links TRBV4-2 with TRBJ2-3; 7 nucleotides line up with TRBD2. There are 17 residues in the CDR3. The V gene's germline CDR1 is LGHNA and CDR2 YNFKEQ. In DNA form, the CDR3 reads TGTGCCAGCAGGCAAGATCGTGAGGGAGGGCTAACAGATACGCAGTATTTT. This encodes CASRQDREGGLTDTQYF.

As regards this clonotype: The junction departs from the called germline gene at one end, perhaps through a read error. The chain links TRBV14 to TRBJ1-4; maybe TRBD1 (5 bases). Germline V gene data show CDR1 as SGHDN and CDR2 as FVKESK. CDR3 size: 15 residues. The CDR3 loop is CVSSQDLPKGEKLFF. The CDR3 DNA reads TGTGTCAGCAGCCAAGATCTTCCGAAGGGGGAAAAACTGTTTTTT.

J is TRBJ1-4 and V is TRBV4-2, with D possibly matching TRBD1 (6 bases). Trimming stripped 1 base from V and 10 bases from J, with 16 bases between. This CDR3 has 15 amino acids. The germline V gene encodes CDR1 LGHNA and CDR2 YNFKEQ. CDR3 nucleotides: TGTGCCAGCAGCCAAGGTTTGGACAGCCGAGGAAAACTGTTTTTT. As protein: CASSQGLDSRGKLFF.

Of note for this clonotype: A much more abundant neighbour one base away suggests this may be a read error. The gene calls are TRBV12-3 or TRBV12-4 and TRBJ2-2; D is unresolved. Trimming took 6 bases from V and 5 from J, leaving 16 bases between them. CDR3 size: 15 residues. The CDR3 DNA reads as TGTGCCAGCAGCTTTGGCGCCGGCAGAACCGGGGAGCTGTTTTTT. Amino acids: CASSFGAGRTGELFF.

This clonotype was seen only a few times. Given a much more abundant clone one base away, this may be a read error. The chain couples TRBV29-1 to TRBJ1-2; a weak D match, TRBD1 (6 bases). With 6 bases removed from V and 7 bases from J, the gap between germline ends came to 18 bases. The CDR3 length is 13 residues. CDR1 is SQVTM and CDR2 is ANQGSEA in the germline V gene. CDR3 loop: CSVIMGGQGGYTF. The CDR3 coding sequence is TGCAGCGTCATTATGGGGGGGCAAGGTGGCTACACCTTC.

This clonotype has just a few counts. This chain uses TRBV5-4 with TRBJ2-1; D may be TRBD1 or TRBD2 (6 bases each). The V and J ends lost 4 bases and 6 bases respectively, with 20 bases between them. CDR3 length: 16 residues. Germline loops: CDR1 SGHNT, CDR2 YYREEE (reference sequence). In nucleotides, the CDR3 is TGTGCCAGCAGCCCATACGGGTTCGGGGGCGCCAATGAGCAGTTCTTC. Its protein is CASSPYGFGGANEQFF.

The gene calls are TRBV11-2 and TRBJ1-5; D is perhaps TRBD1 (5 bases). There are 14 residues in the CDR3. With 8 bases removed from V and 3 bases from J, the gap between germline ends came to 14 bases. The germline gives CDR1 SGHAT, CDR2 FQNNGV. The CDR3 sequence is CASYLAGPNQPQHF. CDR3 DNA sequence: TGTGCCAGCTACTTAGCAGGGCCCAATCAGCCCCAGCATTTT.